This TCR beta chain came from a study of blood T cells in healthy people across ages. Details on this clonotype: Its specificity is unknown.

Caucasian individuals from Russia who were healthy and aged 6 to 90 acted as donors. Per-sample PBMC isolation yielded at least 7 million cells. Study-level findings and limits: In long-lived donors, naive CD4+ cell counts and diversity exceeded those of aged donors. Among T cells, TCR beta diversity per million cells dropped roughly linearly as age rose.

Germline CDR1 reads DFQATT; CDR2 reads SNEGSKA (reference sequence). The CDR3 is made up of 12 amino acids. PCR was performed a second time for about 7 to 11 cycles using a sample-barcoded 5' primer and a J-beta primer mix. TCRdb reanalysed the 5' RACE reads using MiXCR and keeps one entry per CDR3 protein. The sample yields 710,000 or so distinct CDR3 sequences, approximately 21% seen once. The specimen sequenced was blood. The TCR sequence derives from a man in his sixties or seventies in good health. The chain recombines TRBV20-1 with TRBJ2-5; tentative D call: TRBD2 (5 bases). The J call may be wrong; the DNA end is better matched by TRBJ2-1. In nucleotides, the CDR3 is TGCAGTGCAAGGACTGGTGCTTCCGAGCAGTTCTTC. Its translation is CSARTGASEQFF.